The 25 T cell receptor beta chains listed next were all sequenced from one sample in a study of blood T cells in healthy people across ages. Sample-barcoded 5' priming and a J-beta primer mix drove a second PCR of about 6 to 12 cycles. TCRdb fed the 5' RACE reads into MiXCR, producing one record per CDR3 protein. There are hundreds of thousands of distinct CDR3 sequences in the sample; about 27% occur only once, and 3% to 4% lies in the top ten. This same sample was also taken into another study, of T cells of mothers and their children.

Sequenced sample: blood. The receptors shown here come from a boy aged 2 to 10 in good health.

This clonotype has just a few counts. The chain links TRBV19 to TRBJ2-2; D gene unclear. Per the germline V gene, CDR1 is LNHDA and CDR2 is SQIVND (reference sequence). V lost 3 bases and J lost 4, with 9 bases in between. The CDR3 loop spans 14 amino acids. The CDR3 region is CASSMLLSTGELFF. Written as DNA, the CDR3 is TGTGCCAGTAGTATGTTACTTTCCACCGGGGAGCTGTTTTTT.

This chain links TRBV5-1 with TRBJ2-5; TRBD2 agrees at 12 bases. The V gene end was trimmed by 4 bases and the J gene end by 1 base; junction bases not matched to a gene: 2. The CDR3 is 15 residues long. CDR1 and CDR2 from the germline V gene are SGHRS and YFSETQ. CDR3 DNA: TGCGCCAGCAGCAAACTAGCGGGGGGCCAAGAGACCCAGTACTTC. Translated: CASSKLAGGQETQYF.

As concerns this clonotype: The junction and the germline gene differ at one end; a read error may be behind it. The CDR3 bases are TGTGTCAGCAGTGGAGGCACGACCTACGAGCAGTACTTC. Translated, it gives CVSSGGTTYEQYF. V is TRBV2 and J is TRBJ2-5; D might be TRBD2 (5 bases). The J call may be incorrect, as the DNA end agrees better with TRBJ2-7. Germline-derived CDR1 and CDR2 are SNHLY and FYNNEI. The CDR3 sequence is 13 residues long.

This clonotype showed up just once. The V call is TRBV5-4, the J call TRBJ2-7, with D possibly being TRBD2 (6 bases). The CDR3 length is 13 residues. V gave up 5 bases and J gave up 5 bases, with 14 bases separating them. Germline V gene lookup returns CDR1 SGHNT and CDR2 YYREEE (reference sequence). This CDR3 is CASSSSGVNEQYF. CDR3 nucleotide sequence: TGTGCCAGCAGTAGTTCGGGGGTTAACGAGCAGTACTTC.

This clonotype has a handful of counts. The chain joins TRBV20-1 to TRBJ2-5, with 7 bases aligning to TRBD2. The DNA matches TRBJ2-1 better at its end, which makes the J call doubtful. The CDR3 is made up of 14 amino acids. The germline gives CDR1 DFQATT, CDR2 SNEGSKA (reference sequence). Written as DNA, the CDR3 is TGCAGTGCTTCCCCCGGGGCGGGAGTAGGCGAGCAGTTCTTC. Protein: CSASPGAGVGEQFF.

This clonotype was detected only a few times. This sequence joins TRBV13 and TRBJ2-5, with 9 bases matching TRBD1. The CDR3 is 16 residues long. The junction had 9 bases not matched to a gene; V was cut back by 5 bases and J by 2 bases. The V gene's germline CDR1 is PRHDT and CDR2 FYEKMQ (reference sequence). The CDR3 nucleotides read TGTGCCAGCAGCCGCGCCGGGACAGGGTCGCAAGAGACCCAGTACTTC. As protein: CASSRAGTGSQETQYF.

This clonotype was counted a few times. The chain has TRBV7-8 and TRBJ1-5, with 11 bases identical to TRBD1. The J segment lost 0 bases and the V segment lost 2 bases, leaving 9 bases of the junction unmatched. Germline values: CDR1 SGHVS, CDR2 FQNEAQ. The CDR3 consists of 19 residues. The CDR3 bases are TGTGCCAGCAGCTTAAACCCGGGACAGGGGGGTTATAGCAATCAGCCCCAGCATTTT. This sequence encodes CASSLNPGQGGYSNQPQHF. Full variable domain (outside the CDR3, taken from reference TRBV7-8 and TRBJ1-5): GAGVSQSPRYKVAKRGQDVALRCDPISGHVSLFWYQQALGQGPEFLTYFQNEAQLDKSGLPSDRFFAERPEGSVSTLKIQRTQQEDSAVYLCASSLNPGQGGYSNQPQHFGDGTRLSIL.

The genes are TRBV28 and TRBJ2-1; D is perhaps TRBD2 (5 bases). V lost 0 bases, J lost 5 bases, and 11 bases lay in between. CDR3 size: 15 residues. Germline lookup yields CDR1 MDHEN and CDR2 SYDVKM. The CDR3 DNA follows: TGTGCCAGCAGTTTATGGGCGGGCCTTGACAATGAGCAGTTCTTC. Amino acid sequence: CASSLWAGLDNEQFF. The complete variable domain, with remaining parts taken from reference TRBV28 and TRBJ2-1, reads DVKVTQSSRYLVKRTGEKVFLECVQDMDHENMFWYRQDPGLGLRLIYFSYDVKMKEKGDIPEGYSVSREKKERFSLILESASTNQTSMYLCASSLWAGLDNEQFFGPGTRLTVL.

This clonotype was counted between two and nine times. This sequence joins TRBV12-3 or TRBV12-4 and TRBJ2-3; D is unresolved. The germline V and J ends were trimmed by 5 bases and 8 bases, with 11 bases remaining between them. This CDR3 region has 12 residues. Here the CDR3 DNA reads TGTGCCAGCAGTCCTAGTCGGCGTACGCAGTATTTT. It encodes CASSPSRRTQYF.

The chain carries TRBV12-3 or TRBV12-4 and TRBJ2-3; D tentatively fits TRBD1 or TRBD2 (6 bases each). This CDR3 has 19 amino acids. The V gene lost 2 bases and the J gene lost 1 base, with 22 bases spanning the gap. As DNA, the CDR3 is TGTGCCAGCAGTTTATTCTCCCGGGGGCTAATCCCCCGCACAGATACGCAGTATTTT. It is translated as CASSLFSRGLIPRTDTQYF.

V is TRBV12-3 or TRBV12-4 and J is TRBJ2-2; 8 bases align to TRBD2. Losses at the gene ends were 6 bases for V and 3 bases for J; bases not matched to a gene: 6. The CDR3 is made up of 15 amino acids. CDR3 nucleotide sequence: TGTGCCAGCAGACGGGGACTAGACGACACCGGGGAGCTGTTTTTT. Residues: CASRRGLDDTGELFF.

V is TRBV7-6 and J is TRBJ2-2; D is unclear. The germline V gene has CDR1 SGHVS and CDR2 FNYEAQ. The CDR3 consists of 17 residues. V lost 2 bases to trimming and J lost 1 base, with 14 bases between them. For the CDR3, the DNA is TGTGCCAGCAGCTTACATTTGACTCGCATGAACACCGGGGAGCTGTTTTTT. This gives the protein CASSLHLTRMNTGELFF.

V usage is TRBV5-5 and J usage is TRBJ2-2; no clear D. The CDR3 extends over 17 amino acids. The V gene lost 0 bases and the J gene lost 0 bases, with 12 bases spanning the gap. Germline V gene sequence: CDR1 SGHKS, CDR2 YYEKEE (reference sequence). CDR3 in DNA: TGTGCCAGCAGCTTGGCAAGTTGGCAGTCGAACACCGGGGAGCTGTTTTTT. Translated: CASSLASWQSNTGELFF.

This clonotype came up a few times. V is TRBV10-3 and J is TRBJ2-7; either TRBD1 or TRBD2 may fit D (5 bases each). CDR1 and CDR2 (germline): ENHRY, SYGVKD. V was clipped by 3 bases and J by 3 bases, with 21 bases between them. This CDR3 spans 17 amino acids. DNA for the CDR3: TGTGCCATCAGTGACTCCCGGGGCGGGCTAGCCCTCTACGAGCAGTACTTC. Its translation is CAISDSRGGLALYEQYF.

The chain employs TRBV7-8 and TRBJ2-5, with TRBD2 matching over 13 bases. This CDR3 region has 15 residues. Germline V lookup: CDR1 SGHVS, CDR2 FQNEAQ. Trimming removed 5 bases from V and 3 bases from J; junction bases left unmatched: 3. CDR3 bases: TGTGCCAGCAGCGGGACTAGCGGGGCCAAAGAGACCCAGTACTTC. Translation gives CASSGTSGAKETQYF.

The J gene is TRBJ1-2, the V gene TRBV3-1; D may be TRBD1 (6 bases). Germline V gives CDR1 LGHDT, CDR2 YNNKEL (reference sequence). The CDR3 covers 13 residues. V was clipped by 4 bases and J by 7 bases, with 13 bases between them. CDR3 bases: TGTGCCAGCAGCCTCAGAGGGGGTTCTGGCTACACCTTC. It encodes CASSLRGGSGYTF. The full variable domain, with the rest looked up from reference TRBV3-1 and TRBJ1-2, is DTAVSQTPKYLVTQMGNDKSIKCEQNLGHDTMYWYKQDSKKFLKIMFSYNNKELIINETVPNRFSPKSPDKAHLNLHINSLELGDSAVYFCASSLRGGSGYTFGSGTRLTVV.

This clonotype has a count of ten or more. The chain uses TRBV9 and TRBJ1-6; possibly TRBD1 for D (5 bases). V lost 5 bases and J lost 5, with 14 bases in between. Germline V gene lookup returns CDR1 SGDLS and CDR2 YYNGEE. The CDR3 spans 15 residues. CDR3 in DNA: TGTGCCAGCAGTCGGACGAAGGGGAATAATTCACCCCTCCACTTT. It encodes CASSRTKGNNSPLHF.

CDR3 bases: TGTGCCAGCAGCCCCTCTTCCGACAGGATCCAAGAGACCCAGTACTTC. Its translation is CASSPSSDRIQETQYF. This chain connects TRBV5-6 to TRBJ2-5; tentative D call: TRBD1 (6 bases). This CDR3 spans 16 amino acids. Trimming took 4 bases from V and 1 from J, leaving 17 bases between them. CDR1 is SGHDT and CDR2 is YYEEEE in the germline V gene.

This sequence joins TRBV25-1 and TRBJ1-1; 7 bases align to TRBD1. The CDR3 spans 15 residues. Germline CDR1 MGHDK, CDR2 SYGVNS. J gave up 2 bases and V 6 bases, and 9 bases lay outside the gene matches. CDR3 coding DNA: TGTGCCAGCAGCCCAGAGGGGGCTGGTAACACTGAAGCTTTCTTT. This codes for CASSPEGAGNTEAFF.

This clonotype was seen a handful of times. The chain couples TRBV20-1 to TRBJ1-2; TRBD1 is a possible D gene (5 bases). The CDR3 runs to 15 residues. V was pared by 3 bases and J by 4 bases, with 18 bases between. Germline lookup yields CDR1 DFQATT and CDR2 SNEGSKA (reference sequence). Here the CDR3 DNA reads TGCAGTGCTAGTCAGGGCGCGTATATCCTCTATGGCTACACCTTC. Its protein product is CSASQGAYILYGYTF.

This clonotype came up many times. The chain is built from TRBV5-6 and TRBJ2-1; D remains unclear. Trimming removed 4 bases at V and 1 base at J, with 3 bases between. The CDR3 length is 12 residues. Germline V lookup: CDR1 SGHDT, CDR2 YYEEEE. The CDR3 DNA follows: TGTGCCAGCAGCATTTCCTACAATGAGCAGTTCTTC. It translates to CASSISYNEQFF.

The rearrangement joins TRBV12-3 or TRBV12-4 to TRBJ2-3, with D tentatively TRBD2 (5 bases). This CDR3 has 12 amino acids. Trimming left V 3 bases short and J 14 bases short, with 15 bases between. The CDR3 spells CASSFVPNEGYF. The CDR3 coding sequence is TGTGCCAGCAGTTTCGTCCCAAACGAGGGGTATTTT.

This clonotype was observed a few times. V usage is TRBV21-1 and J usage is TRBJ1-1; TRBD1, the table's D call, lacks a check against the DNA. TRBV21-1 is a recognized pseudogene. The CDR3 totals 13 residues. CDR3 sequence: CASTPWAGVEAFF. CDR3 DNA: TGTGCCAGCACTCCCTGGGCAGGGGTTGAAGCTTTCTTT.

The chain recombines TRBV12-3 or TRBV12-4 with TRBJ2-3; 7 nucleotides agree with TRBD2. The CDR3 has 18 residues. V trimming: 3 bases; J trimming: 1 base; junction bases outside the gene matches: 13. The CDR3 sequence: CASSFRTLAGVGTDTQYF. The CDR3 DNA reads as TGTGCCAGCAGTTTCCGCACACTGGCGGGAGTGGGCACAGATACGCAGTATTTT.

This clonotype was observed a handful of times. The chain links TRBV6-6 to TRBJ1-4; D remains unclear. Trimming took 4 bases from V and 4 from J, leaving 10 bases between them. This CDR3 comprises 14 residues. Per the germline V gene, CDR1 is MNHNY and CDR2 is SVGAGI (reference sequence). Here the CDR3 DNA reads TGTGCCAGCAGTTCCCGGTCCGGTAATGAAAAACTGTTTTTT. This gives the protein CASSSRSGNEKLFF.